This TCR beta chain was recorded in a study of cytomegalovirus exposure and HLA in healthy donors. Produced via immunoSEQ multiplex PCR; TCRdb's table is partial and in-frame only. The sample carries approximately 59,000 clones, about 92% recorded once. The sample consisted of PBMCs. The clonotype originates from a man between 18 and 29 years old in good health and CMV-seropositive.

The DNA of the CDR3 is TGTGCCTGGAGCTCAGGCCAAGAGACCCAGTACTTC. This sequence encodes CAWSSGQETQYF. The V and J genes are TRBV30 and TRBJ2-5; D ambiguous. This CDR3 is 12 amino acids long. The V end was cut by 3 bases, the J end by 1 base, with 6 bases between. Germline assignment: CDR1 GTSNPN and CDR2 SVGIG (reference sequence).